These 29 T cell receptor beta chains originate from one sample sequenced in a study of control samples from healthy donors and cancer patients (dated by TCRdb to the early 2020s). Receptor amplification or capture employed the immunoSEQ multiplex PCR assay. Held by TCRdb, this immuneACCESS table contains in-frame sequences only and omits some clones. Under half of the omission traces to an unresolved V gene where checked; the cause of the rest is unknown. The sample includes 75,000 to 90,000 clones, with about nine tenths observed a single time. 9.5% of the sample goes to the ten largest clones. The sample comprised PBMCs. The receptor source for this set is a woman between 45 and 60 years old with colorectal cancer.

The chain carries TRBV28 and TRBJ2-3; unclear D gene. Trimming left V 4 bases short and J 3 bases short, with 17 bases between. The CDR3 contains 16 residues. Germline values: CDR1 MDHEN, CDR2 SYDVKM. DNA of the CDR3: TGTGCCAGCAGTTCCATTAGACGGATAACTACAGATACGCAGTATTTT. Translating gives CASSSIRRITTDTQYF.

V gene TRBV10-3 combines with J gene TRBJ1-4, with 7 positions matching TRBD1. V trimming: 1 base; J trimming: 7 bases; junction bases outside the gene matches: 9. The CDR3 covers 16 residues. Germline V gene data show CDR1 as ENHRY and CDR2 as SYGVKD. The DNA of the CDR3 is TGTGCCATCAGTGAGTTAGGGGGCCCCGGTGGTGAAAAACTGTTTTTT. This encodes CAISELGGPGGEKLFF.

The chain carries TRBV6-2 or TRBV6-3 and TRBJ1-1; the D gene is possibly TRBD1 (6 bases). The ends were cut back, 2 bases at V and 4 bases at J, with 8 bases in the middle. Germline loops: CDR1 MNHEY, CDR2 SVGEGT. CDR3 length: 13 residues. The CDR3 nucleotides read TGTGCCAGCAGTTACCAGGGGAGCACTGAAGCTTTCTTT. It is translated as CASSYQGSTEAFF.

The chain employs TRBV10-2 and TRBJ1-6; D uncertain. V lost 3 bases to trimming and J lost 10 bases, with 10 bases between them. This CDR3 is 13 amino acids long. Germline-derived CDR1 and CDR2 are WSHSY and SAAADI. CDR3 DNA sequence: TGCGCCAGCAGTGAATTCTCCCGATCACCCCTCCACTTT. Translating gives CASSEFSRSPLHF.

This rearrangement joins TRBV9 to TRBJ1-6; TRBD1 matches at 8 bases. In germline, CDR1 is SGDLS, CDR2 YYNGEE. V shed 3 bases, J shed 7 bases, and the junction held 3 bases outside the gene matches. This CDR3 comprises 14 residues. CDR3 DNA: TGTGCCAGCAGCGGTCAGGGGGCCAATTCACCCCTCCACTTT. It encodes CASSGQGANSPLHF.

The chain couples TRBV6-5 to TRBJ2-5; D may be TRBD2 (6 bases). The germline CDR1 and CDR2 sequences are MNHEY and SVGAGI. V shed 0 bases and J shed 4 bases, with 9 bases lying between them. This CDR3 comprises 14 residues. For the CDR3, the DNA is TGTGCCAGCAGTTACTCGGACGGGGGAGAGACCCAGTACTTC. Protein sequence: CASSYSDGGETQYF.

The gene calls are TRBV27 and TRBJ1-1; D is possibly TRBD1 (6 bases). This CDR3 comprises 16 residues. The germline V and J ends were trimmed by 6 bases and 1 base, with 18 bases remaining between them. Germline V gene data show CDR1 as MNHEY and CDR2 as SMNVEV (reference sequence). Here the CDR3 DNA reads TGTGCCAGCAGCAAAGAAACGACAGGAGGGAACACTGAAGCTTTCTTT. It is translated as CASSKETTGGNTEAFF.

The chain employs TRBV5-4 and TRBJ1-1; no clear D gene. The V gene's germline CDR1 is SGHNT and CDR2 YYREEE (reference sequence). The CDR3 consists of 12 residues. Trimming removed 2 bases at V and 4 bases at J, with 6 bases between. This CDR3 reads CASSFDGTEAFF. For the CDR3, the DNA is TGTGCCAGCAGCTTCGATGGCACTGAAGCTTTCTTT.

The chain carries TRBV7-9 and TRBJ2-5; 9 bases fit TRBD2. CDR1 is SEHNR and CDR2 is FQNEAQ in the germline V gene (reference sequence). CDR3 size: 13 residues. The V segment lost 2 bases and the J segment 5 bases; nucleotides outside the gene matches: 0. For the CDR3, the DNA is TGTGCCAGCAGCTTAAGCGGGGGGGAGACCCAGTACTTC. It is translated as CASSLSGGETQYF.

V and J are TRBV24-1 and TRBJ2-2, with 8 positions matching TRBD2. The CDR3 is 14 residues long. Unmatched junction bases numbered 5, after V lost 6 bases and J lost 6 bases. CDR1 and CDR2 (germline): KGHDR, SFDVKD. This chain's CDR3 is CATSRGGSAGELFF. The CDR3 DNA reads as TGTGCCACCAGTCGGGGGGGGAGTGCCGGGGAGCTGTTTTTT.

This chain joins TRBV9 and TRBJ2-7; D may be TRBD1 or TRBD2 (5 bases each). CDR3 length: 14 amino acids. V gave up 4 bases and J gave up 5 bases, with 16 bases separating them. Germline loops: CDR1 SGDLS, CDR2 YYNGEE. The CDR3 DNA is TGTGCCAGCAGCCCCGGGGCTATCCCCCACGAGCAGTACGTC. This translates into CASSPGAIPHEQYV.

This sequence joins TRBV5-1 and TRBJ1-3, with a weak D call TRBD1 (5 bases). Trimming left V 4 bases short and J 8 bases short, with 16 bases between. The germline CDR1 and CDR2 sequences are SGHRS and YFSETQ. There are 14 residues in the CDR3. The CDR3 is CASSPAGPVDTIYF. Written as DNA, the CDR3 is TGCGCCAGCAGCCCGGCGGGACCGGTAGACACCATATATTTT.

The chain joins TRBV5-5 to TRBJ2-2; D is possibly TRBD1 (5 bases). This CDR3 is 16 amino acids long. Germline V gene sequence: CDR1 SGHKS, CDR2 YYEKEE (reference sequence). Deletions cut 0 bases from V and 1 base from J, with 10 bases between. In DNA, the CDR3 is TGTGCCAGCAGCTTGGAGCAGGGTTTGAACACCGGGGAGCTGTTTTTT. Its translation: CASSLEQGLNTGELFF.

This chain joins TRBV4-3 and TRBJ2-4; 9 bases align to TRBD1. The CDR3 consists of 15 residues. V gave up 2 bases and J gave up 4 bases; unmatched junction bases: 3. Looked up from germline, CDR1 is LGHNA and CDR2 is YSLEER. As DNA, the CDR3 is TGCGCCAGCAGCCAACCCGGGACAGGGAAAAACATTCAGTACTTC. Encoded protein: CASSQPGTGKNIQYF.

This clone appeared a single time. The rearrangement joins TRBV7-2 to TRBJ1-2; 8 bases match TRBD1. Trimming at V came to 5 bases and at J to 6 bases, leaving 5 bases not matched to a gene. The CDR3 consists of 13 residues. Germline V CDR1 and CDR2: SGHTA, FQGNSA. In nucleotides, the CDR3 is TGTGCCAGCAGCCCGGACAGGGAGGATGGCTACACCTTC. Translation: CASSPDREDGYTF. Full variable domain (outside the CDR3, taken from reference TRBV7-2 and TRBJ1-2): GAGVSQSPSNKVTEKGKDVELRCDPISGHTALYWYRQSLGQGLEFLIYFQGNSAPDKSGLPSDRFSAERTGGSVSTLTIQRTQQEDSAVYLCASSPDREDGYTFGSGTRLTVV.

The chain recombines TRBV3-1 (or the pseudogene TRBV3-2) with TRBJ2-4; 8 nucleotides agree with TRBD1. CDR1 LGHDT and CDR2 YNNKEL come from the germline V gene (reference sequence). The CDR3 runs to 19 residues. V gave up 0 bases and J gave up 6 bases; unmatched junction bases: 16. The CDR3 is CASSQEQRPEKGQGNIQYF. The CDR3 DNA is TGTGCCAGCAGCCAAGAGCAAAGACCCGAAAAAGGACAGGGAAACATTCAGTACTTC.

The chain carries TRBV6-5 and TRBJ1-2, with D uncertain. V was cut by 0 bases and J by 5 bases, with 7 bases left in between. The CDR3 sequence is 13 residues long. CDR1 is MNHEY and CDR2 is SVGAGI in the germline V gene. The CDR3 sequence is CASSYSEIYGYTF. CDR3 bases: TGTGCCAGCAGTTACTCGGAAATTTATGGCTACACCTTC.

This chain links TRBV6-5 with TRBJ1-1; no definite D call. The CDR3 consists of 13 residues. The ends were cut back, 6 bases at V and 3 bases at J, with 11 bases in the middle. The germline V gene has CDR1 MNHEY and CDR2 SVGAGI. The DNA of the CDR3 is TGTGCCAGCAGGGCTACACTGGACACTGAAGCTTTCTTT. Translating it yields CASRATLDTEAFF.

This clone came up once. The chain uses TRBV18 and TRBJ2-3; 8 nucleotides line up with TRBD1. The CDR3 sequence is 13 residues long. In germline, CDR1 is KGHSH, CDR2 LQKENI. The trim removed 2 bases at V and 10 bases at J, leaving 5 bases unmatched. CDR3 nucleotide sequence: TGTGCCAGCTCACCAATGGACAGGGATGCGCAGTATTTT. Its protein product is CASSPMDRDAQYF. Combining the CDR3 with reference TRBV18 and TRBJ2-3 gives the whole variable domain NAGVMQNPRHLVRRRGQEARLRCSPMKGHSHVYWYRQLPEEGLKFMVYLQKENIIDESGMPKERFSAEFPKEGPSILRIQQVVRGDSAAYFCASSPMDRDAQYFGPGTRLTVL.

V and J are TRBV6-1 and TRBJ1-1, with D hard to call. V was clipped by 5 bases and J by 0 bases, with 7 bases between them. The CDR3 has 13 amino acids. Germline V gives CDR1 MNHNS, CDR2 SASEGT. The CDR3 DNA follows: TGTGCCAGCAGTATACTCATGAACACTGAAGCTTTCTTT. Protein product: CASSILMNTEAFF.

This chain connects TRBV6-6 to TRBJ2-3; TRBD2 is a possible D gene (5 bases). V lost 6 bases to trimming and J lost 2 bases, with 9 bases between them. Per germline, CDR1 MNHNY and CDR2 SVGAGI (reference sequence). This CDR3 has 13 residues. The chain's CDR3 is CASSGEYTDTQYF. The CDR3 region has the DNA TGTGCCAGCAGCGGGGAGTACACAGATACGCAGTATTTT.

This chain uses TRBV18 with TRBJ2-3; 9 nucleotides line up with TRBD1. V trimming: 0 bases; J trimming: 4 bases; junction bases outside the gene matches: 5. The CDR3 extends over 16 amino acids. The V gene's germline CDR1 is KGHSH and CDR2 LQKENI. The CDR3 nucleotides read TGTGCCAGCTCACCACCGATGGGACAGGGTCCAGATACGCAGTATTTT. As protein: CASSPPMGQGPDTQYF.

V usage is TRBV5-1 and J usage is TRBJ2-5, with D tentatively TRBD1 or TRBD2 (5 bases each). CDR1 and CDR2 from the germline V gene are SGHRS and YFSETQ. This CDR3 contains 14 residues. Trimming pared 1 base from V and 4 bases from J, leaving 11 bases between. CDR3 loop: CASSLPQGRETQYF. The CDR3 region has the DNA TGCGCCAGCAGCTTGCCCCAGGGACGAGAGACCCAGTACTTC. Filled out from reference TRBV5-1 and TRBJ2-5, the complete variable domain reads KAGVTQTPRYLIKTRGQQVTLSCSPISGHRSVSWYQQTPGQGLQFLFEYFSETQRNKGNFPGRFSGRQFSNSRSEMNVSTLELGDSALYLCASSLPQGRETQYFGPGTRLLVL.

This clone was seen a few times. V gene TRBV6-4 combines with J gene TRBJ1-1; 8 nucleotides agree with TRBD1. V shed 3 bases and J 3 bases; nucleotides not matched to a gene: 0. Per germline, CDR1 MRHNA and CDR2 SNTAGT. There are 13 residues in the CDR3. CDR3 sequence: CASSEDRDTEAFF. For the CDR3, the DNA is TGTGCCAGCAGTGAGGACAGGGACACTGAAGCTTTCTTT.

This clone was seen more than once but under ten times. V gene TRBV9 combines with J gene TRBJ1-2, with 9 bases identical to TRBD1. CDR3 size: 13 residues. Losses at the gene ends were 4 bases for V and 7 bases for J; bases not matched to a gene: 5. CDR1 is SGDLS and CDR2 is YYNGEE in the germline V gene. CDR3 region: CASSPQGAGGYTF. The CDR3, as DNA: TGTGCCAGCAGCCCACAGGGGGCAGGTGGCTACACCTTC.

This clone appeared once. V gene TRBV6-5 combines with J gene TRBJ1-1, with D unresolved. There are 14 residues in the CDR3. Per germline, CDR1 MNHEY and CDR2 SVGAGI. The V gene lost 7 bases and the J gene lost 0 bases, with 12 bases spanning the gap. CDR3 in DNA: TGTGCCAGCATAGGCTTGGGCATGAACACTGAAGCTTTCTTT. Its translation: CASIGLGMNTEAFF.

This clone was counted a few times. The chain links TRBV7-2 to TRBJ1-2, with 7 bases that match TRBD1. Trimming at V came to 3 bases and at J to 3 bases, leaving 4 bases not matched to a gene. Per the germline V gene, CDR1 is SGHTA and CDR2 is FQGNSA. The CDR3 sequence is 14 residues long. DNA for the CDR3: TGTGCCAGCAGCTTTACAGGGGCGGACTATGGCTACACCTTC. Translation: CASSFTGADYGYTF.

This clone was observed a single time. The chain links TRBV28 to TRBJ2-7, with D maybe TRBD1 (5 bases). The germline V gene has CDR1 MDHEN and CDR2 SYDVKM. CDR3 length: 12 amino acids. Trimming shortened V by 9 bases and J by 4 bases, and 13 bases separated the two germline ends. CDR3 sequence reads: CASGVRGYEQYV. The CDR3, as DNA: TGTGCCAGTGGGGTAAGGGGTTACGAGCAGTACGTC.

The chain combines TRBV28 with TRBJ1-1; D not resolved. Trimming pared 7 bases from V and 3 bases from J, leaving 18 bases between. This CDR3 region has 15 residues. The V gene's germline CDR1 is MDHEN and CDR2 SYDVKM. As DNA, the CDR3 is TGTGCCAGCAATGCCCCCCAACGGTGGGACACTGAAGCTTTCTTT. Translating gives CASNAPQRWDTEAFF.